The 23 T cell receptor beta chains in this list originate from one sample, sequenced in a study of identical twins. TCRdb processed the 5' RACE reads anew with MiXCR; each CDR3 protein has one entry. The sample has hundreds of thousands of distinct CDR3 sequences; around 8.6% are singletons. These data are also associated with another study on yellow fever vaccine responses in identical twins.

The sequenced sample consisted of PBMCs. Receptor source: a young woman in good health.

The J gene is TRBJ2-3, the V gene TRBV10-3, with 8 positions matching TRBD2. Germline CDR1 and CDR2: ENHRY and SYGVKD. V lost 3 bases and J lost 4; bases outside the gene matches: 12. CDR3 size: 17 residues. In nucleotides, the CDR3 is TGTGCCATCAGTGAAATTAGGCCGGGAGGGCCCGCAGATACGCAGTATTTT. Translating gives CAISEIRPGGPADTQYF.

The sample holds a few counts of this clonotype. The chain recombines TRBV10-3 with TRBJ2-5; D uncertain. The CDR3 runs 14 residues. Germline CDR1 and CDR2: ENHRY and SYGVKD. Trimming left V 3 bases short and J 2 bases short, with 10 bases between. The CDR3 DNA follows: TGTGCCATCAGTGAAAGAGGCCGGCAAGAGACCCAGTACTTC. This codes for CAISERGRQETQYF.

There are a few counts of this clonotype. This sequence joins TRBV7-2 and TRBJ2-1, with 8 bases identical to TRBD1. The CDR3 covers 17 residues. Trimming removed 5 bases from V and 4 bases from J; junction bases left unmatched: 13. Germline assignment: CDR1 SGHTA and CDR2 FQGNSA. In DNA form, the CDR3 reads TGTGCCAGCAGCCAACTTACCGGGACAGGCGTTTACAATGAGCAGTTCTTC. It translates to CASSQLTGTGVYNEQFF. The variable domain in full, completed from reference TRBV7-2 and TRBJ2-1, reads GAGVSQSPSNKVTEKGKDVELRCDPISGHTALYWYRQSLGQGLEFLIYFQGNSAPDKSGLPSDRFSAERTGGSVSTLTIQRTQQEDSAVYLCASSQLTGTGVYNEQFFGPGTRLTVL.

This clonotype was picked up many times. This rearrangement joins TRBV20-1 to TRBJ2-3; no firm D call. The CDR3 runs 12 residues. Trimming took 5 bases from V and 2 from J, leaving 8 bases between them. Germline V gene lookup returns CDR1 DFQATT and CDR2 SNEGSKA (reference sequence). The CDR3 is CSAPPDTDTQYF. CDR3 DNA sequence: TGCAGTGCTCCCCCCGACACAGATACGCAGTATTTT.

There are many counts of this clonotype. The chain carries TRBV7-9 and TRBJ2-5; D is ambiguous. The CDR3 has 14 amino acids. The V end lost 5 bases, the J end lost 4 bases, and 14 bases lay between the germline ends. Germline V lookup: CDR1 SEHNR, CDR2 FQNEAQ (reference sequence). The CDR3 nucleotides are TGTGCCAGCAGCATACCGGGTGGTTCAGAGACCCAGTACTTC. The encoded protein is CASSIPGGSETQYF.

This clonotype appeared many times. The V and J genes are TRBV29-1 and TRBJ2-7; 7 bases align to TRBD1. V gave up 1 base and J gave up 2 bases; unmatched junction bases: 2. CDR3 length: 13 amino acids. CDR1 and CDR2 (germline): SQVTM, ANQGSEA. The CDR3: CSVEGDSPYEQYF. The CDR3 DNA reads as TGCAGCGTTGAAGGGGACAGCCCCTACGAGCAGTACTTC.

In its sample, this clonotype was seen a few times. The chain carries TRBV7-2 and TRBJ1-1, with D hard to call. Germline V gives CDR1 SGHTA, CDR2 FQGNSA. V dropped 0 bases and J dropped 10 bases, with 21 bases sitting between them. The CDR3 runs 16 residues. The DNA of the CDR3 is TGTGCCAGCAGCTTAGCGTTTCAACAGACTGCCTCGGGAGCTTTCTTT. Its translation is CASSLAFQQTASGAFF.

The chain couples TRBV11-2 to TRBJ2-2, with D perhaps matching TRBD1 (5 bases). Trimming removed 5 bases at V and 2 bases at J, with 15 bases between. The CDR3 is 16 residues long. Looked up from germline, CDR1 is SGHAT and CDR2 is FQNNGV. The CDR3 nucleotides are TGTGCCAGCAGCAACCACTTGGGGCGTAACACCGGGGAGCTGTTTTTT. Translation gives CASSNHLGRNTGELFF.

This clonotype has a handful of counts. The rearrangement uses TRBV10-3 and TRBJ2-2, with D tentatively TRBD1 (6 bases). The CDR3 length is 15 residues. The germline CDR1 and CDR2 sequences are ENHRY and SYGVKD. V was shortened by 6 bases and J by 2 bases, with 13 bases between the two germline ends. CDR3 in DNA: TGTGCCATCAGCCCGCGGACAGCCAACACCGGGGAGCTGTTTTTT. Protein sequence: CAISPRTANTGELFF.

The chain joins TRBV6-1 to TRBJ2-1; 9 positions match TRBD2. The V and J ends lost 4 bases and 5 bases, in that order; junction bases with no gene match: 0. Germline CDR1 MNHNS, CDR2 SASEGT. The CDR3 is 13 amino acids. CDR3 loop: CASSVAGDNEQFF. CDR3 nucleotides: TGTGCCAGCAGTGTAGCGGGGGACAATGAGCAGTTCTTC.

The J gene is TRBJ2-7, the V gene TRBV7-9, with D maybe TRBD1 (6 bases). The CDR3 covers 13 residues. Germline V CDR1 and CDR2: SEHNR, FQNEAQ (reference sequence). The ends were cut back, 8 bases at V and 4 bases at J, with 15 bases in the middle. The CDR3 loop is CASGEQGLYEQYF. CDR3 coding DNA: TGTGCCAGCGGAGAACAGGGTTTATACGAGCAGTACTTC.

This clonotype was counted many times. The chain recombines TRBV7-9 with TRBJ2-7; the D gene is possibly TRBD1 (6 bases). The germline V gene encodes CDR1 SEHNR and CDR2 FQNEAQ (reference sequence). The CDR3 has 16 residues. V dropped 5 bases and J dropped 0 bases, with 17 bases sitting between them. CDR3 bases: TGTGCCAGCAGCGCGCGAGGAAGGACAGCCTCCTACGAGCAGTACTTC. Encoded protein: CASSARGRTASYEQYF.

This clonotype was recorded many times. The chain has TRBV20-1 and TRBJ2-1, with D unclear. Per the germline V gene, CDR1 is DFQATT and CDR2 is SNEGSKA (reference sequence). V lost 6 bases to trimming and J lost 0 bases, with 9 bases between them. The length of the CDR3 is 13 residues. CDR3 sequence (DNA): TGCAGTGCAACCGACCCCTCCTACAATGAGCAGTTCTTC. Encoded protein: CSATDPSYNEQFF.

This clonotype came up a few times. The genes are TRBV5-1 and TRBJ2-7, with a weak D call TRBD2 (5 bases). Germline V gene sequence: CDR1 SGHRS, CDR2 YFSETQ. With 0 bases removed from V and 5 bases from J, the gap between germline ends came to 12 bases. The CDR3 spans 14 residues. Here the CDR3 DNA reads TGCGCCAGCAGCTTGGGAGGGTTTTACAACGAGCAGTACTTC. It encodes CASSLGGFYNEQYF.

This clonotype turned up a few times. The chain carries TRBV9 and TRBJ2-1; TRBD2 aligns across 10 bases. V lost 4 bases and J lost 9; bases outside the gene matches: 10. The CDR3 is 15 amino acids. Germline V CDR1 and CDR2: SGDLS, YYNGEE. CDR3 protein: CASSTSSGRGVEQFF. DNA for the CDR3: TGTGCCAGCAGCACTTCTAGCGGGAGAGGGGTTGAGCAGTTCTTC.

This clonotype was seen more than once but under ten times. CDR3 in DNA: TGTGCCAGCAGCCCCCCAGGGCGTCGCGAGCAGTACTTC. Protein sequence: CASSPPGRREQYF. The chain has TRBV7-2 and TRBJ2-7; tentatively, D is TRBD1 (5 bases). V shed 5 bases and J shed 6 bases, with 14 bases lying between them. Germline assignment: CDR1 SGHTA and CDR2 FQGNSA. CDR3 length: 13 residues.

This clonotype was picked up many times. Here the CDR3 reads CASSLQGAASYEQYF. The CDR3 DNA sequence: TGCGCCAGCAGCTTGCAGGGGGCGGCCTCCTACGAGCAGTACTTC. The V call is TRBV5-1, the J call TRBJ2-7, with 8 bases identical to TRBD1. The CDR3 length is 15 residues. The germline V gene has CDR1 SGHRS and CDR2 YFSETQ. V lost 1 base, J lost 0 bases, and 3 bases stayed unmatched.

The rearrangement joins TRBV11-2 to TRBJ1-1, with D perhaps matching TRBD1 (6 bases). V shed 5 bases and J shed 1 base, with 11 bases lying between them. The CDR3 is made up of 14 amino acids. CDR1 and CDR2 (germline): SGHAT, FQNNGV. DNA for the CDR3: TGTGCCAGCAGCCGGGACACCTCGAACACTGAAGCTTTCTTT. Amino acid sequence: CASSRDTSNTEAFF.

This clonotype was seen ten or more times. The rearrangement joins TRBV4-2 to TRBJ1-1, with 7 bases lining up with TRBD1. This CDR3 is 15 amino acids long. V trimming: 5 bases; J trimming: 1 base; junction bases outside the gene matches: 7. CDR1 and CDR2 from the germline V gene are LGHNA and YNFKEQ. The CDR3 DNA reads TGTGCCAGCAGCGTTGAACAGGGGACGAACACTGAAGCTTTCTTT. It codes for CASSVEQGTNTEAFF.

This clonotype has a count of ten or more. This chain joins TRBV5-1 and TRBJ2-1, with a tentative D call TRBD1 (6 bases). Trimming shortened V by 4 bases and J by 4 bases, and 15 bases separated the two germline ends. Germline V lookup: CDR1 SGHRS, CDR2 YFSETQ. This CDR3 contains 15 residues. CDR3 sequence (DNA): TGCGCCAGCAGCATAGACAGGCCCGTTTACAATGAGCAGTTCTTC. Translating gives CASSIDRPVYNEQFF.

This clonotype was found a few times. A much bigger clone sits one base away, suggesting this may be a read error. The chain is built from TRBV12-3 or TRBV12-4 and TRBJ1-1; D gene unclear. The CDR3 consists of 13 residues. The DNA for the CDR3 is TGTGTCAGCAGCCCCCCGTTGAACACTGAAGCTTTCTTT. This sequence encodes CVSSPPLNTEAFF.

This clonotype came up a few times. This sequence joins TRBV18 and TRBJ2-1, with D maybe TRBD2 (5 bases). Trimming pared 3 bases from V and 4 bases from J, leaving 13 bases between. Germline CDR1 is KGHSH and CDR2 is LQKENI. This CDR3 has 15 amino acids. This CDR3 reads CASSPFSGNYNEQFF. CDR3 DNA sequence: TGTGCCAGCTCACCTTTCAGCGGAAATTACAATGAGCAGTTCTTC.

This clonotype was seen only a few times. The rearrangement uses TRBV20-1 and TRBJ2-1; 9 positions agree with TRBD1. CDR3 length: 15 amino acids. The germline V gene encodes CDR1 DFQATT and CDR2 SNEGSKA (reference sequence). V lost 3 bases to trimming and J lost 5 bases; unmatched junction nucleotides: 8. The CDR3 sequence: CSASRGQGINNEQFF. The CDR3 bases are TGCAGTGCTAGTCGTGGACAGGGGATAAACAATGAGCAGTTCTTC.